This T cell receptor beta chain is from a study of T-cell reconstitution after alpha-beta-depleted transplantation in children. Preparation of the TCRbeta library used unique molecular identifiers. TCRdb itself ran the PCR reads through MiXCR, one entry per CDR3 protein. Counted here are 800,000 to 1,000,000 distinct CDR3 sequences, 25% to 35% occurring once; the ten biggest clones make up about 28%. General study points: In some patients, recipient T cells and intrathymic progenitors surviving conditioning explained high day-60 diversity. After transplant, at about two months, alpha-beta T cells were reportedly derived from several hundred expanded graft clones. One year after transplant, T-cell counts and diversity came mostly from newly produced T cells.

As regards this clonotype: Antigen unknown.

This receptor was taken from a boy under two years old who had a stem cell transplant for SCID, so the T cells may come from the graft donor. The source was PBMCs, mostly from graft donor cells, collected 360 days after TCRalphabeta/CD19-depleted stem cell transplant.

Here the CDR3 reads CASSYSIKGGGYTF. CDR3 sequence (DNA): TGTGCCAGCAGTTACTCGATTAAGGGAGGTGGCTACACCTTC. The chain carries TRBV6-5 and TRBJ1-2; D is undetermined. Germline V gene data show CDR1 as MNHEY and CDR2 as SVGAGI. The CDR3 has 14 residues. Trimming left V 0 bases short and J 7 bases short, with 12 bases between.